This T cell receptor (beta chain) was profiled in a study of molecular identifiers for immune sequencing clone quantification. Study overall: Replicates partitioned RNA from approximately 22,000 or 94,000 naive CD8 cells into five parts, sequencing four.

General study results and limits: Barcode collisions between identical TCR molecules could shrink estimates of highly expanded clone sizes.

Libraries of bulk TCR were made by previously described methods (with listed TCR primers). Each CDR3 protein gets one entry after TCRdb re-called the PCR reads with MiXCR. The table records more than 35,000 distinct CDR3 sequences, about 19% of them present only once. As regards this clonotype: Its antigen is not known. A much larger clone lies a single base off, so this may be a read error.

Germline loops: CDR1 SGHAT, CDR2 FQNNGV. This CDR3 region has 14 residues. The V call is TRBV11-2, the J call TRBJ2-3, with a tentative D call TRBD1 (5 bases). The DNA end is more similar to TRBJ1-5, so the J call may be wrong. This clonotype originated in a human donor in good health. Some libraries in this study had Jurkat cell RNA spiked in. The material sequenced was naive CD8+ T cells from blood, with Jurkat cell RNA spiked in. Subset indicated: FACS-sorted CD8+CD4-CCR7+CD45RA+ naive T cells. CDR3 amino acids: CASRLAGRTDTQHF. The DNA of the CDR3 is TGTGCCAGCAGGCTGGCAGGGCGCACAGATACGCAGCATTTT.